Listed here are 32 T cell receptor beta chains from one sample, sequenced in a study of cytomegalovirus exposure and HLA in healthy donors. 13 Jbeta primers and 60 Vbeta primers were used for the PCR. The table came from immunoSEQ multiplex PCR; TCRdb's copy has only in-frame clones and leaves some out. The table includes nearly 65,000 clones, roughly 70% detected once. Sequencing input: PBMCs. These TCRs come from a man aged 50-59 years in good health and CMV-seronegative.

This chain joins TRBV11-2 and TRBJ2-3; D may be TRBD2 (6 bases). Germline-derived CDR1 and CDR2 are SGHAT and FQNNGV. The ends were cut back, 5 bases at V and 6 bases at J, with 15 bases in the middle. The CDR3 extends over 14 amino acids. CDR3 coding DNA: TGTGCCAGCAGCCTGGGGGGTTACGGCGATACGCAGTATTTT. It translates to CASSLGGYGDTQYF.

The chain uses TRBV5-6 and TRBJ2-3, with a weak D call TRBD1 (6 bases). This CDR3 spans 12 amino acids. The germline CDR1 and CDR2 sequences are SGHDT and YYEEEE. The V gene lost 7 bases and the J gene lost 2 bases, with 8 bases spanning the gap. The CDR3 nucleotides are TGTGCCAGCGGACAGACCACAGATACGCAGTATTTT. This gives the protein CASGQTTDTQYF.

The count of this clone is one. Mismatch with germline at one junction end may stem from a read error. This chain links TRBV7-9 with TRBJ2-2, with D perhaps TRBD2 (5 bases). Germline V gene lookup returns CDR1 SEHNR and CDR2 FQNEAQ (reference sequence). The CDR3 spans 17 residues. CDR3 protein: CSSSPVGPAENTGELFF. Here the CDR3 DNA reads TGTTCCAGCAGCCCAGTGGGTCCAGCGGAGAACACCGGGGAGCTGTTTTTT.

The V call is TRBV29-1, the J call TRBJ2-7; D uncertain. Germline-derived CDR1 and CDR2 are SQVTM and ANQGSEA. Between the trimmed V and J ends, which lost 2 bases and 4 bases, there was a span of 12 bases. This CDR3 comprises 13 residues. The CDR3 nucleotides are TGCAGCGTTGAACTAGAGGCCCCTTACGAGCAGTACTTC. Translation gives CSVELEAPYEQYF.

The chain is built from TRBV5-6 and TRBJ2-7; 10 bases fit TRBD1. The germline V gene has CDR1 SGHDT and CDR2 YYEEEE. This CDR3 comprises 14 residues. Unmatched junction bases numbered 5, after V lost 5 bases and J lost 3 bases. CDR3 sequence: CASSAGTGVYEQYF. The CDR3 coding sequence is TGTGCCAGCAGTGCCGGGACAGGGGTCTACGAGCAGTACTTC.

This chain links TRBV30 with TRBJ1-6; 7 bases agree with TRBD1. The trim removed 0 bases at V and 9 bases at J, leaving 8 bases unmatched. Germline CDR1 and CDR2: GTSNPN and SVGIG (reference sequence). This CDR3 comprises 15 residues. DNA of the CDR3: TGTGCCTGGAGTGTAAGGGGGCGCGTAGGTTCACCCCTCCACTTT. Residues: CAWSVRGRVGSPLHF.

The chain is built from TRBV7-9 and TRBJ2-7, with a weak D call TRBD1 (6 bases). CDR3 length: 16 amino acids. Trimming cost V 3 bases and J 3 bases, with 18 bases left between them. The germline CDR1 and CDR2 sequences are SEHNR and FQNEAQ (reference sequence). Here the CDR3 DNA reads TGTGCCAGCAGCTTCTCGCCACTGGGGGCCTTCTACGAGCAGTACTTC. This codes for CASSFSPLGAFYEQYF.

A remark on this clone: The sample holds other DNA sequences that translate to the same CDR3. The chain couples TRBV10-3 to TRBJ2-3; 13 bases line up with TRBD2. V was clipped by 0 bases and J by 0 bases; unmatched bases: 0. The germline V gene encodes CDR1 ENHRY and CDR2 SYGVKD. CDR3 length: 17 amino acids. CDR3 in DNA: TGTGCCATCAGTGAGTCACTAGCGGGGGGGAGCACAGATACGCAGTATTTT. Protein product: CAISESLAGGSTDTQYF.

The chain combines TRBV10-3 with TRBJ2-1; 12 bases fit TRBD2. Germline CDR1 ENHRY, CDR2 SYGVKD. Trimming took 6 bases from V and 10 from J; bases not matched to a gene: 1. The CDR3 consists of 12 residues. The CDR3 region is CAISGLAGEQFF. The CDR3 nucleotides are TGTGCCATCAGCGGACTAGCGGGGGAGCAGTTCTTC.

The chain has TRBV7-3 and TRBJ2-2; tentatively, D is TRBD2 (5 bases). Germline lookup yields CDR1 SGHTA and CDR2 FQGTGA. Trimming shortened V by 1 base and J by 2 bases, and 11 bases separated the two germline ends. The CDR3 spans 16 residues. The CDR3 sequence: CASSLNGGGNTGELFF. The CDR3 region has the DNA TGTGCCAGCAGCTTAAACGGCGGAGGTAACACCGGGGAGCTGTTTTTT.

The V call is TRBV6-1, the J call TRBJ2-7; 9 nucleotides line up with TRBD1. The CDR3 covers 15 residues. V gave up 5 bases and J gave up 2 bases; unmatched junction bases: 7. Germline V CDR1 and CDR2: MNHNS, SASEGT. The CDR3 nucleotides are TGTGCCAGCAGTCTCCGGGACAGGGATACCTACGAGCAGTACTTC. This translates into CASSLRDRDTYEQYF.

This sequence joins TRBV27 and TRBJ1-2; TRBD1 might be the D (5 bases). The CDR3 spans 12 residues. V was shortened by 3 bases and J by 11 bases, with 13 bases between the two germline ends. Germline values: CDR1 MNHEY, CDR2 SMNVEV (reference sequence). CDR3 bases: TGTGCCAGCAGTTTGGAGGGGAGGCGGTACACCTTC. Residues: CASSLEGRRYTF.

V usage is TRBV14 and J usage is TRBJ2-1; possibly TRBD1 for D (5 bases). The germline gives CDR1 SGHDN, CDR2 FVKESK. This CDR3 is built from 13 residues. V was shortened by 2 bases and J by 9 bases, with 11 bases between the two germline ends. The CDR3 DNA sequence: TGTGCCAGCAGCCAAAGGACAACCAGTGAGCAGTTCTTC. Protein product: CASSQRTTSEQFF.

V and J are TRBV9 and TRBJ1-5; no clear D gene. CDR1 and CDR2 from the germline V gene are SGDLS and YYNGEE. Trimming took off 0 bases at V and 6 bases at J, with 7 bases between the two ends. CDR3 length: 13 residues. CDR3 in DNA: TGTGCCAGCAGCGTAGATGGGCTTCAGCCCCAGCATTTT. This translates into CASSVDGLQPQHF.

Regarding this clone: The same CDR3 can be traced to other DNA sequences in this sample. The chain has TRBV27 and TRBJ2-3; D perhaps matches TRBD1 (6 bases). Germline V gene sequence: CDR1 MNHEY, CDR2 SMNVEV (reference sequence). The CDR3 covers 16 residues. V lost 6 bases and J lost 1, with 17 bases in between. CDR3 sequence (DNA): TGTGCCAGCAGCCCCTTCGACAGGAGAGGCACAGATACGCAGTATTTT. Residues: CASSPFDRRGTDTQYF.

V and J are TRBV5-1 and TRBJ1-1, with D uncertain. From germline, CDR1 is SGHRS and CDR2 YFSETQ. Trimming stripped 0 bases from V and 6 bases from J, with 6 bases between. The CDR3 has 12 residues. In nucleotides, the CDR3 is TGCGCCAGCAGCTTGGGGCGGTCTGAAGCTTTCTTT. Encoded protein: CASSLGRSEAFF.

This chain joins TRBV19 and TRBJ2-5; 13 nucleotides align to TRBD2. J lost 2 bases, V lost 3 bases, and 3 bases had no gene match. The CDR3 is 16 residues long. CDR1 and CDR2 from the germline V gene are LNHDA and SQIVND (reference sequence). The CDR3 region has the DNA TGTGCCAGTAGTATCGGGACTAGCGGGGTACAAGAGACCCAGTACTTC. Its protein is CASSIGTSGVQETQYF.

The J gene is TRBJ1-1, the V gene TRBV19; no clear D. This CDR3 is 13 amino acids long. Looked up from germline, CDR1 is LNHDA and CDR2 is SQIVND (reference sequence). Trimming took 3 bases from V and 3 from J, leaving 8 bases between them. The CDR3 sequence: CASSISGYTEAFF. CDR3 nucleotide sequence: TGTGCCAGTAGTATTTCGGGGTACACTGAAGCTTTCTTT.

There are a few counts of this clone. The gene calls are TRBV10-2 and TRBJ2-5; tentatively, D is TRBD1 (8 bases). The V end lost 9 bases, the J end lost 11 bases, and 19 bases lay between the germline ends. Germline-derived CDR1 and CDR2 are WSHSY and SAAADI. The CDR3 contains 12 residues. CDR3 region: CASHRGEGEQYF. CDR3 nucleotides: TGCGCCAGTCACAGGGGGGAGGGGGAGCAGTACTTC.

CDR3 nucleotide sequence: TGTGCCTGGAGTACAGGGAACCCTCCCTACGAGCAGTACTTC. This sequence encodes CAWSTGNPPYEQYF. The genes are TRBV30 and TRBJ2-7; tentatively, D is TRBD1 (6 bases). This CDR3 spans 14 amino acids. The V and J ends lost 2 bases and 2 bases respectively, with 13 bases between them. The germline V gene has CDR1 GTSNPN and CDR2 SVGIG (reference sequence).

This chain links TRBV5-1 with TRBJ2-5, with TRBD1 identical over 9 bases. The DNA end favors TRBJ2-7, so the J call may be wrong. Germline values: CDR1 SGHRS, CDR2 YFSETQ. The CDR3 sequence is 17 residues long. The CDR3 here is CASSPGLSGTGSYEQYF. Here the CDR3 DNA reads TGCGCCAGCAGCCCCGGACTTTCGGGGACAGGGAGCTACGAGCAGTACTTC.

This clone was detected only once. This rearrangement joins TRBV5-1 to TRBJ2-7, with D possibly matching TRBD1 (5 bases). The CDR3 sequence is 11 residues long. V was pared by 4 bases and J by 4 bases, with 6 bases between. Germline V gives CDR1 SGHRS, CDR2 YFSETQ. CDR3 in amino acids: CASSPGYEQYF. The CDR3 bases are TGCGCCAGCAGCCCAGGGTACGAGCAGTACTTC. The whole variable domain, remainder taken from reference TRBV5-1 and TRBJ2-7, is KAGVTQTPRYLIKTRGQQVTLSCSPISGHRSVSWYQQTPGQGLQFLFEYFSETQRNKGNFPGRFSGRQFSNSRSEMNVSTLELGDSALYLCASSPGYEQYFGPGTRLTVT.

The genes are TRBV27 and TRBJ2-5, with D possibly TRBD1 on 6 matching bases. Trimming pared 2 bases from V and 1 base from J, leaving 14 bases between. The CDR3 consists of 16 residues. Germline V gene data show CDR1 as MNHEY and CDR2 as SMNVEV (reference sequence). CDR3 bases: TGTGCCAGCAGTTTACGTTGGGGGCATCTCCAAGAGACCCAGTACTTC. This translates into CASSLRWGHLQETQYF.

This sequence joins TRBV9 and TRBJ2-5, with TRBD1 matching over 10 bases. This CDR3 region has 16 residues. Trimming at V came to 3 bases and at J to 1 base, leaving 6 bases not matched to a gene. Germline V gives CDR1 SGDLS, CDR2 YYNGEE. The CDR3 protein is CASSATGGSAQETQYF. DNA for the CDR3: TGTGCCAGCAGCGCGACAGGGGGCTCCGCCCAAGAGACCCAGTACTTC. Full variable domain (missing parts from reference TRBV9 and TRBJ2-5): DSGVTQTPKHLITATGQRVTLRCSPRSGDLSVYWYQQSLDQGLQFLIQYYNGEERAKGNILERFSAQQFPDLHSELNLSSLELGDSALYFCASSATGGSAQETQYFGPGTRLLVL.

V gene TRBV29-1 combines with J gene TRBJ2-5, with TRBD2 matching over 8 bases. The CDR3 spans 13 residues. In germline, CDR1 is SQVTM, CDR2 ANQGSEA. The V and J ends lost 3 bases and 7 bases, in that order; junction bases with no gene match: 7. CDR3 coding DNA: TGCAGCGTTGATAGGAGGGCGGGAGGGACCCAGTACTTC. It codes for CSVDRRAGGTQYF.

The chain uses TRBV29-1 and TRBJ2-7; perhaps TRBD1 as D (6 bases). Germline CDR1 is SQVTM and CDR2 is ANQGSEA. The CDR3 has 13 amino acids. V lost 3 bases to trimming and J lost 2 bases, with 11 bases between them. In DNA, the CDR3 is TGCAGCGTTGACTGGGACATTCCCTACGAGCAGTACTTC. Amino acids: CSVDWDIPYEQYF.

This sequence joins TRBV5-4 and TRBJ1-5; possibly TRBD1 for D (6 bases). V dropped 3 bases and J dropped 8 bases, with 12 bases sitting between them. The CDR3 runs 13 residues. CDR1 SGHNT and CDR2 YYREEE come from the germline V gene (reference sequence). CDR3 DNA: TGTGCCAGCAGCTCACAGGGAGTGGAGCCCCAGCATTTT. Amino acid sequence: CASSSQGVEPQHF.

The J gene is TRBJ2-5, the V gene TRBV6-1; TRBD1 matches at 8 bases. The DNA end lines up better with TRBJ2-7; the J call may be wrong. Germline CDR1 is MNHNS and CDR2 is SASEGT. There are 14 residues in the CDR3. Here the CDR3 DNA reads TGTGCCAGCAGGCCGGGACAGGCCTCCTACGAGCAGTACTTC. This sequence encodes CASRPGQASYEQYF.

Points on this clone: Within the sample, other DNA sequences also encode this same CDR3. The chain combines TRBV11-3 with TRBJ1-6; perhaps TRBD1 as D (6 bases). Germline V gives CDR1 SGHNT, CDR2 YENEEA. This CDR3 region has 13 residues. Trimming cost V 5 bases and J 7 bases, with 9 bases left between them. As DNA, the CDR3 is TGTGCCAGCAGCCAAGGACAGAATTCACCCCTCCACTTT. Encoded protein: CASSQGQNSPLHF.

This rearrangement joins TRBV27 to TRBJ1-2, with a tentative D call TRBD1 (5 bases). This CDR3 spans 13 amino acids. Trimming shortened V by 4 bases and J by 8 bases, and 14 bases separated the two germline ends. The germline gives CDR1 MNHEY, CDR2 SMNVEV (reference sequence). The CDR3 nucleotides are TGTGCCAGCAGTTCAGGGCCCTCGGAAGGCTACACCTTC. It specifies CASSSGPSEGYTF.

The CDR3 spells CASRGQGLYEQYF. Written as DNA, the CDR3 is TGTGCCAGCAGGGGACAGGGGCTTTACGAGCAGTACTTC. The chain links TRBV6-1 to TRBJ2-7, with 10 bases aligning to TRBD1. The CDR3 covers 13 residues. Germline CDR1 and CDR2: MNHNS and SASEGT. Trimming at V came to 6 bases and at J to 4 bases, leaving 3 bases not matched to a gene.

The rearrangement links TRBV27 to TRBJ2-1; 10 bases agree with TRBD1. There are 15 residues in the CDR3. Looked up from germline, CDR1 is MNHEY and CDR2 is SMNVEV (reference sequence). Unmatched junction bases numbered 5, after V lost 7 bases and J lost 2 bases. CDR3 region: CASTSGTGAYNEQFF. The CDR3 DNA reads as TGTGCCAGCACATCCGGGACAGGGGCCTACAATGAGCAGTTCTTC.